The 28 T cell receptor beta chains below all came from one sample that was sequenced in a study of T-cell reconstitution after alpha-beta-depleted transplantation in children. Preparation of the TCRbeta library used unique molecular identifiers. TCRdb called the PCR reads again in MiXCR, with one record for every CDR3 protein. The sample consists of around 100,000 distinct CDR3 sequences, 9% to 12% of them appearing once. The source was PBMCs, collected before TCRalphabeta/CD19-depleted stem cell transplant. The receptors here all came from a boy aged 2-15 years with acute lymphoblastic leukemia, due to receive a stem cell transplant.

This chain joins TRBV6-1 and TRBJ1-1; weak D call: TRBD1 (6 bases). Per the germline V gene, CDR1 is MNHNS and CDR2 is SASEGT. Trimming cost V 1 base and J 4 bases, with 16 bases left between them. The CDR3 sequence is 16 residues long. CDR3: CASSEEGGRRSTEAFF. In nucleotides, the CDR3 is TGTGCCAGCAGTGAAGAAGGGGGGAGACGAAGCACTGAAGCTTTCTTT.

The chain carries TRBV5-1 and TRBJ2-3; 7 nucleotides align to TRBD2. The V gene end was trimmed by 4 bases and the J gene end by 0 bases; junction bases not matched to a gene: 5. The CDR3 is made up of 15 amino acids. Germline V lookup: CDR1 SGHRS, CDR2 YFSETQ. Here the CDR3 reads CASSTSGASTDTQYF. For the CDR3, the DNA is TGCGCCAGCAGCACAAGCGGGGCTAGCACAGATACGCAGTATTTT. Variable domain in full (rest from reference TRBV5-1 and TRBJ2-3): KAGVTQTPRYLIKTRGQQVTLSCSPISGHRSVSWYQQTPGQGLQFLFEYFSETQRNKGNFPGRFSGRQFSNSRSEMNVSTLELGDSALYLCASSTSGASTDTQYFGPGTRLTVL.

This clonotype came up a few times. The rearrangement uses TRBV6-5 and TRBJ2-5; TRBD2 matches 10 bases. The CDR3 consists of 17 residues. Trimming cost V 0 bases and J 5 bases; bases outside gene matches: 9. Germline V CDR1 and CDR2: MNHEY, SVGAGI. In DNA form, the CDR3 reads TGTGCCAGCAGTTACTCGGGGCTAGCGGGAGCTGGTGAGACCCAGTACTTC. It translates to CASSYSGLAGAGETQYF.

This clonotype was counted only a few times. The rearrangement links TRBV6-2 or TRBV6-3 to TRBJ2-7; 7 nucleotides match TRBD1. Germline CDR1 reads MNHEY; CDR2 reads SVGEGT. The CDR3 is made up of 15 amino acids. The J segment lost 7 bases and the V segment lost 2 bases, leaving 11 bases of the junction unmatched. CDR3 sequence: CASSYHRGARSEQYF. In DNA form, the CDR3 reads TGTGCCAGCAGTTACCACAGGGGCGCTAGAAGTGAGCAGTACTTC.

This CDR3 is CASSQAGFAQYF. The CDR3 nucleotides read TGTGCCAGCAGCCAAGCCGGGTTTGCGCAGTATTTT. V is TRBV14 and J is TRBJ2-3; D is unclear. The CDR3 length is 12 residues. Germline V lookup: CDR1 SGHDN, CDR2 FVKESK. Trimming pared 1 base from V and 10 bases from J, leaving 9 bases between.

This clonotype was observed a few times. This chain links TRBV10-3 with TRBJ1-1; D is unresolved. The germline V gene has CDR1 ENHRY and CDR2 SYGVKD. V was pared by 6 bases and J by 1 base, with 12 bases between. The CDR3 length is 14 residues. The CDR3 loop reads CAIRGLRENTEAFF. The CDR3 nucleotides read TGTGCCATCAGGGGCTTAAGGGAGAACACTGAAGCTTTCTTT.

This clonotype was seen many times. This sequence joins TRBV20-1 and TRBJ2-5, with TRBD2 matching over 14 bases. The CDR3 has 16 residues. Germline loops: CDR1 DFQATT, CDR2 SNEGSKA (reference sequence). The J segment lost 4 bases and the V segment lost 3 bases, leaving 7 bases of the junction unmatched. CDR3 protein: CSASRLAGGKGETQYF. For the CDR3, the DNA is TGCAGTGCTAGCAGACTAGCGGGAGGGAAGGGAGAGACCCAGTACTTC.

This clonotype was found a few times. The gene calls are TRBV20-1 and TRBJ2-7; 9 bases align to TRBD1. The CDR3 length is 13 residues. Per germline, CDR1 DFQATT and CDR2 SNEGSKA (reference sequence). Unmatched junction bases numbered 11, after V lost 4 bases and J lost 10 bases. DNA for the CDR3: TGCAGTGCTACCTCCGGGACAGGGTCCGGACAGTACTTC. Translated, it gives CSATSGTGSGQYF.

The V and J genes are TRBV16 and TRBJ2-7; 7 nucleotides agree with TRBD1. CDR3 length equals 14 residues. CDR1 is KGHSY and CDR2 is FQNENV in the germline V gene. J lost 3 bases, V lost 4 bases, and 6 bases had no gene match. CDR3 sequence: CASSPSTGSYEQYF. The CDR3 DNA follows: TGTGCCAGCAGCCCTTCGACAGGGAGCTACGAGCAGTACTTC.

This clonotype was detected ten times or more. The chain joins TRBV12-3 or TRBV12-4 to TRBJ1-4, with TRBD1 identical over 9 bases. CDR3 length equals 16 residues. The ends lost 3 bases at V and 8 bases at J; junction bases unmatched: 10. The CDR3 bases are TGTGCCAGCAGTTTTCGGTTCCGGGACAGGGTCGAAAAACTGTTTTTT. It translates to CASSFRFRDRVEKLFF.

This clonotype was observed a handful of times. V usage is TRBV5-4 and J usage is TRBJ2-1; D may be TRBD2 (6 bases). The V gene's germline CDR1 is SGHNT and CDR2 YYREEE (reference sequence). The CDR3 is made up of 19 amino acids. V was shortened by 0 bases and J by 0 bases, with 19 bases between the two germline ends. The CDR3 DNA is TGTGCCAGCAGCTTGGATTACCACCTCCCCGGGAGCTCCTACAATGAGCAGTTCTTC. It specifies CASSLDYHLPGSSYNEQFF.

The CDR3 spells CAMGPGKRCYNEQFF. In nucleotides, the CDR3 is TGTGCCATGGGCCCCGGTAAACGCTGCTACAATGAGCAGTTCTTC. The chain employs TRBV5-2 and TRBJ2-1; the table's TRBD2 call for D was not verified on the DNA. TRBV5-2 is termed a pseudogene. The CDR3 is 15 residues long.

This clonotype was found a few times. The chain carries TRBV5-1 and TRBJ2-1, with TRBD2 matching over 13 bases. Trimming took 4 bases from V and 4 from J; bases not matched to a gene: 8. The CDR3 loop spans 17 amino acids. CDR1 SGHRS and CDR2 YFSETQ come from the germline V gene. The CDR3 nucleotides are TGCGCCAGCAGCCCGGCAGGGACTAGCGGGATTTACAATGAGCAGTTCTTC. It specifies CASSPAGTSGIYNEQFF. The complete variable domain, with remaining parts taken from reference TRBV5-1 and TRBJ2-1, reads KAGVTQTPRYLIKTRGQQVTLSCSPISGHRSVSWYQQTPGQGLQFLFEYFSETQRNKGNFPGRFSGRQFSNSRSEMNVSTLELGDSALYLCASSPAGTSGIYNEQFFGPGTRLTVL.

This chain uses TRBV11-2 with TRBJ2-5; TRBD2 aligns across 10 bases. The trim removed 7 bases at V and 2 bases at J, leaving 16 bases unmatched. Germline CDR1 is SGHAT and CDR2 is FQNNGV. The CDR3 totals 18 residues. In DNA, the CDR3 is TGTGCCAGCAAACCTCTTAGGCGGACTAGCGGTGAACAAGAGACCCAGTACTTC. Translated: CASKPLRRTSGEQETQYF.

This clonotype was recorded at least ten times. CDR3: CASSLSVGGYNEQFF. The DNA of the CDR3 is TGCGCCAGCAGCTTGTCGGTCGGGGGCTACAATGAGCAGTTCTTC. V and J are TRBV5-1 and TRBJ2-1, with D possibly TRBD2 on 6 matching bases. This CDR3 comprises 15 residues. Looked up from germline, CDR1 is SGHRS and CDR2 is YFSETQ. The V end lost 1 base, the J end lost 3 bases, and 11 bases lay between the germline ends.

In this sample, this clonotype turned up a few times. The CDR3 loop reads CASSLEAANQETQYF. The CDR3 nucleotides read TGCGCCAGCAGCTTGGAGGCAGCAAACCAAGAGACCCAGTACTTC. This chain connects TRBV5-1 to TRBJ2-5; D is unclear. Trimming left V 0 bases short and J 0 bases short, with 9 bases between. Germline V gene data show CDR1 as SGHRS and CDR2 as YFSETQ. This CDR3 region has 15 residues.

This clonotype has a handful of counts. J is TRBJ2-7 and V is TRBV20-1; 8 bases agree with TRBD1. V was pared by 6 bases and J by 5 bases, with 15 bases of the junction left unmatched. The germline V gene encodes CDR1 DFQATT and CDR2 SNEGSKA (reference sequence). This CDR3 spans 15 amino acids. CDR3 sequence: CSARPWTGLVNEQYF. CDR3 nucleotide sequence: TGCAGTGCCCGGCCCTGGACAGGGCTAGTCAACGAGCAGTACTTC.

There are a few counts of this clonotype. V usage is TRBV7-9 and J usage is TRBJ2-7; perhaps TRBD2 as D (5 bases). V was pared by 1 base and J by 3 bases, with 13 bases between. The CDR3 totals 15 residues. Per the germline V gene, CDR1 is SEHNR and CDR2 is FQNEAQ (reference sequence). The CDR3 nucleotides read TGTGCCAGCAGCTTAGTAGAGGGCCCTATCTACGAGCAGTACTTC. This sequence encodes CASSLVEGPIYEQYF.

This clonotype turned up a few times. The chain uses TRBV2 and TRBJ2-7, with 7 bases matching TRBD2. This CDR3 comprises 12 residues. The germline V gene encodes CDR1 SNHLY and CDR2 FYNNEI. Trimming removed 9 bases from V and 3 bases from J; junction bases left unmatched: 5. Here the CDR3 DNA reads TGTGCCAGGGCGGGACTATACTACGAGCAGTACTTC. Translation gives CARAGLYYEQYF.

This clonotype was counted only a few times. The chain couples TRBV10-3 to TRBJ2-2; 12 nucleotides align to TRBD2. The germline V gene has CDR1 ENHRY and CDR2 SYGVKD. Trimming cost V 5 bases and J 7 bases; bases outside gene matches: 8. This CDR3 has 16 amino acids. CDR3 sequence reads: CAISSTSGRTVGELFF. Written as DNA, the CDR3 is TGTGCCATCAGTTCGACTAGCGGGAGAACCGTCGGGGAGCTGTTTTTT.

The CDR3 DNA reads TGTGCCAGCAGTCCGGAAGGGAGGCGGAACTACGAGCAGTACTTC. This gives the protein CASSPEGRRNYEQYF. The chain recombines TRBV28 with TRBJ2-7; perhaps TRBD2 as D (6 bases). Between the trimmed V and J ends, which lost 5 bases and 3 bases, there was a span of 17 bases. Per germline, CDR1 MDHEN and CDR2 SYDVKM. The CDR3 has 15 residues.

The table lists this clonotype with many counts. The CDR3: CAISPHTDTQYF. In DNA, the CDR3 is TGTGCCATCAGCCCGCACACAGATACGCAGTATTTT. This chain links TRBV10-3 with TRBJ2-3; no reliable D call. V was trimmed by 6 bases and J by 2 bases, leaving 6 bases between them. This CDR3 region has 12 residues. Germline CDR1 is ENHRY and CDR2 is SYGVKD.

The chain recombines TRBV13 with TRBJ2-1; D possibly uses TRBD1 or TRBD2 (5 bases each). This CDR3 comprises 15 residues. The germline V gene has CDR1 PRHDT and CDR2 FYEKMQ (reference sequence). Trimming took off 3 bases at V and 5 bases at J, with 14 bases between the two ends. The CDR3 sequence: CASSLGVEADNEQFF. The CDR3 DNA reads TGTGCCAGCAGCTTGGGGGTAGAAGCGGACAATGAGCAGTTCTTC.

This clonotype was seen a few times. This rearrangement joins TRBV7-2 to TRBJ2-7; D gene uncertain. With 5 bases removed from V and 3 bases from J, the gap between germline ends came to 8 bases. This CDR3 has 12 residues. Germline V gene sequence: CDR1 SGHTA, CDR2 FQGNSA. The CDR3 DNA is TGTGCCAGCAGCGACGACGGCTACGAGCAGTACTTC. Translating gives CASSDDGYEQYF.

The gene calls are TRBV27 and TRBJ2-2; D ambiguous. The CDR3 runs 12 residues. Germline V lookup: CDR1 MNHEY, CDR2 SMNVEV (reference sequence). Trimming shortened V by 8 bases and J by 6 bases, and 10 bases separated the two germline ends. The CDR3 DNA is TGTGCCAGCCTTGGAAGGGCCGGGGAGCTGTTTTTT. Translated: CASLGRAGELFF.

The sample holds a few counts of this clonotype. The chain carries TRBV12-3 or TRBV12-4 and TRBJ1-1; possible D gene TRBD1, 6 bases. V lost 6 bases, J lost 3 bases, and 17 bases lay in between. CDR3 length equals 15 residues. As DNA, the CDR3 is TGTGCCAGCAGATTCCTTAAACAGGGAGACACTGAAGCTTTCTTT. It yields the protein CASRFLKQGDTEAFF.

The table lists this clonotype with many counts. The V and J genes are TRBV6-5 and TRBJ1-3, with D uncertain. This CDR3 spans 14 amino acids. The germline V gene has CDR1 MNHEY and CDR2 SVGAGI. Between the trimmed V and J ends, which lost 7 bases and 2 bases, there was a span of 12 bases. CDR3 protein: CASKRREPGNTIYF. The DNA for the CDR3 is TGTGCCAGCAAACGTAGGGAGCCTGGAAACACCATATATTTT.

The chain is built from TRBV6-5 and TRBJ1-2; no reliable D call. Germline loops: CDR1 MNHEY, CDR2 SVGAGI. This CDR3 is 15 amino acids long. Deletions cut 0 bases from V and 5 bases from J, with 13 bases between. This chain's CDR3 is CASSYSIEGVYGYTF. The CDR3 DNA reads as TGTGCCAGCAGTTACTCGATTGAGGGAGTTTATGGCTACACCTTC.